One and the same sample provided the 21 T cell receptor beta chains below, sequenced in a study of cytomegalovirus exposure and HLA in healthy donors. Sequenced by immunoSEQ multiplex PCR; TCRdb stores in-frame clones only, minus some. The sample has about 82,000 clones; roughly 95% are singletons. Sequenced: PBMCs. These receptors originate from a woman aged 18-35 years in good health and CMV-seronegative.

The genes are TRBV5-1 and TRBJ1-5; TRBD1 agrees at 9 bases. V lost 0 bases to trimming and J lost 4 bases; unmatched junction nucleotides: 2. The germline V gene encodes CDR1 SGHRS and CDR2 YFSETQ. The CDR3 is 15 amino acids. The CDR3 DNA reads TGCGCCAGCAGCTTGGGCGGGACAGGGAATCAGCCCCAGCATTTT. It is translated as CASSLGGTGNQPQHF.

The V gene is TRBV5-6, the J gene TRBJ1-5; weak D call: TRBD1 (5 bases). This CDR3 comprises 15 residues. Trimming pared 0 bases from V and 11 bases from J, leaving 18 bases between. Germline lookup yields CDR1 SGHDT and CDR2 YYEEEE. CDR3 in DNA: TGTGCCAGCAGCTTGGGGATCGAGGAGGGGCGGTCCCAGCATTTT. Amino acids: CASSLGIEEGRSQHF.

This rearrangement joins TRBV6-6 to TRBJ1-5, with D possibly TRBD1 on 5 matching bases. CDR1 and CDR2 from the germline V gene are MNHNY and SVGAGI (reference sequence). Trimming took off 2 bases at V and 4 bases at J, with 9 bases between the two ends. The CDR3 has 14 amino acids. CDR3 bases: TGTGCCAGCAGTTACGGGGCAGCTAATCAGCCCCAGCATTTT. It translates to CASSYGAANQPQHF.

This clone was seen just once. The V call is TRBV4-1, the J call TRBJ2-1, with D possibly matching TRBD2 (5 bases). V gave up 6 bases and J gave up 9 bases, with 12 bases separating them. The CDR3 length is 12 residues. The germline V gene has CDR1 MGHRA and CDR2 YSYEKL. CDR3 in DNA: TGCGCCAGCAGACACTACGAGGGTGAGCAGTTCTTC. As protein: CASRHYEGEQFF.

V usage is TRBV27 and J usage is TRBJ2-6; 7 bases are a match to TRBD1. This CDR3 spans 19 amino acids. The germline V gene has CDR1 MNHEY and CDR2 SMNVEV (reference sequence). The J segment lost 0 bases and the V segment lost 11 bases, leaving 19 bases of the junction unmatched. CDR3 sequence: CAHCRGTGQLSSGANVLTF. The CDR3 DNA is TGTGCCCATTGCCGAGGAACGGGACAGCTAAGCTCTGGGGCCAACGTCCTGACTTTC. Combining the CDR3 with reference TRBV27 and TRBJ2-6 gives the whole variable domain EAQVTQNPRYLITVTGKKLTVTCSQNMNHEYMSWYRQDPGLGLRQIYYSMNVEVTDKGDVPEGYKVSRKEKRNFPLILESPSPNQTSLYFCAHCRGTGQLSSGANVLTFGAGSRLTVL.

The sample holds one count of this clone. CDR3 amino acids: CASKEGASYNSPLHF. CDR3 DNA sequence: TGTGCCAGCAAGGAGGGGGCGTCCTATAATTCACCCCTCCACTTT. V usage is TRBV6-5 and J usage is TRBJ1-6, with 7 nucleotides matching TRBD1. Germline V gene data show CDR1 as MNHEY and CDR2 as SVGAGI. The trim removed 7 bases at V and 1 base at J, leaving 4 bases unmatched. CDR3 size: 15 residues.

The chain uses TRBV6-1 and TRBJ2-3; 12 bases agree with TRBD1. Germline CDR1 reads MNHNS; CDR2 reads SASEGT. The CDR3 is 15 residues long. V shed 7 bases and J 7 bases; nucleotides not matched to a gene: 9. CDR3 nucleotides: TGTGCCAGCACCGAGCTCGGGACAGGGGGCTATACGCAGTATTTT. Protein product: CASTELGTGGYTQYF.

The rearrangement links TRBV19 to TRBJ2-1; TRBD2 aligns across 8 bases. In germline, CDR1 is LNHDA, CDR2 SQIVND (reference sequence). The CDR3 is made up of 14 amino acids. After removal of 7 bases from V and 5 bases from J, the junction contained 7 bases not matched to a gene. This chain's CDR3 is CASTLAGFNNEQFF. Here the CDR3 DNA reads TGTGCCAGTACCCTAGCGGGCTTTAACAATGAGCAGTTCTTC.

This rearrangement joins TRBV6-1 to TRBJ2-7; 12 positions agree with TRBD1. Germline lookup yields CDR1 MNHNS and CDR2 SASEGT. This CDR3 is 15 amino acids long. After removal of 5 bases from V and 5 bases from J, the junction contained 7 bases not matched to a gene. The CDR3 reads CASSLAGTGGHEQYF. The CDR3 DNA follows: TGTGCCAGCAGTTTAGCCGGGACAGGGGGCCACGAGCAGTACTTC.

This clone was found once. The chain couples TRBV27 to TRBJ1-3, with D possibly matching TRBD1 (6 bases). Germline V gene lookup returns CDR1 MNHEY and CDR2 SMNVEV (reference sequence). The CDR3 runs 15 residues. Trimming left V 5 bases short and J 4 bases short, with 15 bases between. The CDR3 region has the DNA TGTGCCAGCAGTCTCAGGGGAAGCTCCGGAAACACCATATATTTT. This gives the protein CASSLRGSSGNTIYF.

The chain employs TRBV7-9 and TRBJ2-5, with 10 bases matching TRBD1. V was clipped by 5 bases and J by 4 bases; unmatched bases: 7. The CDR3 has 15 residues. Germline values: CDR1 SEHNR, CDR2 FQNEAQ (reference sequence). The CDR3 region has the DNA TGTGCCAGCAGCCTTGGACAGGGGGTAGTAGAGACCCAGTACTTC. It codes for CASSLGQGVVETQYF.

The chain links TRBV6-1 to TRBJ1-2, with 7 bases matching TRBD1. Germline assignment: CDR1 MNHNS and CDR2 SASEGT. The ends lost 6 bases at V and 8 bases at J; junction bases unmatched: 6. The CDR3 contains 12 residues. This CDR3 reads CASRRQGGGYTF. The DNA for the CDR3 is TGTGCCAGCAGACGACAGGGAGGCGGCTACACCTTC.

This clone was counted once. The V and J genes are TRBV7-2 and TRBJ2-7; a possible D gene is TRBD1 (5 bases). Germline V lookup: CDR1 SGHTA, CDR2 FQGNSA. The CDR3 spans 16 residues. Deletions cut 1 base from V and 2 bases from J, with 15 bases between. CDR3 nucleotide sequence: TGTGCCAGCAGCTTAGAGATAGGGCAGGGTACCTACGAGCAGTACTTC. Translated: CASSLEIGQGTYEQYF.

The chain uses TRBV28 and TRBJ2-1; 12 positions match TRBD2. Trimming cost V 2 bases and J 8 bases; bases outside gene matches: 7. CDR1 is MDHEN, CDR2 SYDVKM, per germline. This CDR3 is 16 amino acids long. CDR3 bases: TGTGCCAGCAGTTTAGTGACTAGCGGGAGTATCTATGAGCAGTTCTTC. Its translation: CASSLVTSGSIYEQFF.

The rearrangement joins TRBV30 to TRBJ2-5, with TRBD2 matching over 16 bases. CDR3 length: 24 residues. Per the germline V gene, CDR1 is GTSNPN and CDR2 is SVGIG (reference sequence). Trimming took 2 bases from V and 1 from J; bases not matched to a gene: 25. In DNA form, the CDR3 reads TGTGCCTGGAGTCCCCCGGAGGGGACTAGCGGGGGGGCTTCCAGGGGGTGGCCCCAAGAGACCCAGTACTTC. Translation: CAWSPPEGTSGGASRGWPQETQYF.

The chain employs TRBV5-5 and TRBJ2-1; perhaps TRBD2 as D (7 bases). This CDR3 is 16 amino acids long. From germline, CDR1 is SGHKS and CDR2 YYEKEE (reference sequence). Trimming stripped 0 bases from V and 8 bases from J, with 18 bases between. Written as DNA, the CDR3 is TGTGCCAGCAGCTTGGTGGCGGGGGCCCCCCGGTATGAGCAGTTCTTC. Amino acid sequence: CASSLVAGAPRYEQFF.

This chain's CDR3 is CASSYRGRSTDTQYF. The CDR3 nucleotides read TGTGCCAGCAGTTACCGCGGGAGGAGCACAGATACGCAGTATTTT. The chain has TRBV6-6 and TRBJ2-3, with 8 bases lining up with TRBD2. The V and J ends lost 2 bases and 0 bases, in that order; junction bases with no gene match: 1. Germline V gene sequence: CDR1 MNHNY, CDR2 SVGAGI (reference sequence). CDR3 size: 15 residues.

The CDR3 sequence is CAISGAGQGYEQYF. CDR3 sequence (DNA): TGTGCCATCAGTGGGGCGGGACAGGGCTACGAGCAGTACTTC. The chain couples TRBV10-3 to TRBJ2-7; 9 bases map to TRBD1. J was trimmed by 3 bases and V by 4 bases; bases with no gene match: 4. The germline gives CDR1 ENHRY, CDR2 SYGVKD. The CDR3 covers 14 residues.

This chain connects TRBV18 to TRBJ1-1; D is ambiguous. The CDR3 extends over 14 amino acids. Germline CDR1 reads KGHSH; CDR2 reads LQKENI. Trimming removed 5 bases at V and 0 bases at J, with 10 bases between. The CDR3 sequence: CASSTRSMNTEAFF. The CDR3 coding sequence is TGTGCCAGCTCAACCCGGTCGATGAACACTGAAGCTTTCTTT.

V is TRBV5-1 and J is TRBJ2-7; 12 bases fit TRBD2. Trimming cost V 4 bases and J 5 bases; bases outside gene matches: 4. CDR1 is SGHRS, CDR2 YFSETQ, per germline. The CDR3 sequence is 14 residues long. In nucleotides, the CDR3 is TGCGCCAGCAGCACCTGGACTAGCGGGGACGAGCAGTACTTC. Protein sequence: CASSTWTSGDEQYF.

The chain is built from TRBV18 and TRBJ2-7; tentatively, D is TRBD2 (6 bases). Germline CDR1 is KGHSH and CDR2 is LQKENI. This CDR3 is built from 15 residues. Trimming cost V 0 bases and J 3 bases, with 12 bases left between them. The CDR3 reads CASSPPGQGGYEQYF. The CDR3 DNA sequence: TGTGCCAGCTCACCACCGGGGCAGGGAGGCTACGAGCAGTACTTC. The full variable domain, with the rest looked up from reference TRBV18 and TRBJ2-7, is NAGVMQNPRHLVRRRGQEARLRCSPMKGHSHVYWYRQLPEEGLKFMVYLQKENIIDESGMPKERFSAEFPKEGPSILRIQQVVRGDSAAYFCASSPPGQGGYEQYFGPGTRLTVT.